This T cell receptor (beta chain) was recovered during a study of CD8 T cells in Susac syndrome. Random-hexamer reverse transcription was applied to about 0.45 to 1 ug RNA. TCRdb re-called the immunoSEQ multiplex PCR reads through MiXCR, storing one row per CDR3 protein. The sample consists of 150,000 or so distinct CDR3 sequences, about 93% of them appearing once. Sequencing of TCR beta was performed on blood CD8+ and CD4+ T cells. The CDR3 covers 14 residues. The V gene's germline CDR1 is SQVTM and CDR2 ANQGSEA. Trimming stripped 6 bases from V and 2 bases from J, with 15 bases between. Sequencing was carried out using CD4+ T cells from PBMCs. The TCR originated in a human donor in good health. The chain employs TRBV29-1 and TRBJ2-3; D may be TRBD2 (5 bases). The CDR3 DNA sequence: TGCAGCGTCACCGGGATACACGACACAGATACGCAGTATTTT. This codes for CSVTGIHDTDTQYF.